Shown below are 21 T cell receptor beta chains from a single sample sequenced in a study of T cell repertoires in cytomegalovirus infection. No antigen has been identified for these receptors. TCRdb independently ran MiXCR on the reads; one entry per CDR3 protein. Of 86,000 or so distinct CDR3 sequences listed, more than 20% were seen once; the top ten hold 50%. The sequences come from CD8+ T cells from cultured PBMCs, collected from culture after CMV antigen stimulation. The receptors here all came from a human donor in good health (CMV status not recorded). Some clones in this sample may be carry-over from other donors' samples.

The chain's CDR3 is CASSPGQNTEAFF. CDR3 sequence (DNA): TGTGCCAGTAGTCCCGGACAGAACACTGAAGCTTTCTTT. The rearrangement links TRBV19 to TRBJ1-1; D possibly corresponds to TRBD1 (5 bases). CDR3 length: 13 residues. V dropped 5 bases and J dropped 1 base, with 8 bases sitting between them. The V gene's germline CDR1 is LNHDA and CDR2 SQIVND (reference sequence).

The genes are TRBV27 and TRBJ2-7; D is possibly TRBD1 (5 bases). Deletions cut 3 bases from V and 3 bases from J, with 9 bases between. In germline, CDR1 is MNHEY, CDR2 SMNVEV (reference sequence). This CDR3 is 13 amino acids long. The CDR3 sequence: CASSLGGHYEQYF. CDR3 bases: TGTGCCAGCAGTTTGGGCGGACACTACGAGCAGTACTTC.

The chain links TRBV7-9 to TRBJ2-1; maybe TRBD2 (5 bases). CDR1 and CDR2 (germline): SEHNR, FQNEAQ (reference sequence). This CDR3 contains 13 residues. Trimming took 7 bases from V and 5 from J, leaving 12 bases between them. CDR3 sequence: CASTEGLNNEQFF. CDR3 DNA: TGTGCCAGCACTGAGGGCCTCAACAATGAGCAGTTCTTC.

To note about this clonotype: A read error may be the cause here, since a much bigger clone is one base away. The genes are TRBV7-9 and TRBJ2-3; TRBD1 is a possible D gene (6 bases). The germline V and J ends were trimmed by 5 bases and 0 bases, with 15 bases remaining between them. CDR3 length equals 16 residues. The V gene's germline CDR1 is SEHNR and CDR2 FQNEAQ (reference sequence). The CDR3 sequence: CASSGRTAASTDTQYF. The CDR3 DNA is TGTGCCAGCAGCGGACGGACAGCTGCTAGCACAGATACGCAGTATTTT.

The sample holds a few counts of this clonotype. V gene TRBV14 combines with J gene TRBJ2-3; 9 nucleotides line up with TRBD1. This CDR3 region has 15 residues. Trimming cost V 6 bases and J 2 bases; bases outside gene matches: 6. CDR1 SGHDN and CDR2 FVKESK come from the germline V gene. The CDR3 here is CASSPGTGTTDTQYF. CDR3 nucleotides: TGTGCCAGCAGTCCCGGGACAGGGACCACAGATACGCAGTATTTT.

This clonotype was picked up many times. The rearrangement joins TRBV20-1 to TRBJ2-7; weak D call: TRBD1 (5 bases). Trimming removed 3 bases from V and 3 bases from J, with 6 bases in between. Germline lookup yields CDR1 DFQATT and CDR2 SNEGSKA (reference sequence). This CDR3 comprises 11 residues. This chain's CDR3 is CSARDNYEQYF. CDR3 coding DNA: TGCAGTGCTAGGGACAACTACGAGCAGTACTTC.

This clonotype was found a few times. The CDR3, as DNA: TGTGCCAGTAGTATTTCTTACAGGGTCACTGAAGCTTTCTTT. This gives the protein CASSISYRVTEAFF. The chain uses TRBV19 and TRBJ1-1, with a weak D call TRBD1 (6 bases). V lost 3 bases and J 4 bases, leaving 12 bases between the germline ends. The CDR3 extends over 14 amino acids. In germline, CDR1 is LNHDA, CDR2 SQIVND (reference sequence).

The rearrangement joins TRBV27 to TRBJ2-5, with 12 bases identical to TRBD1. V was clipped by 5 bases and J by 1 base; unmatched bases: 14. The length of the CDR3 is 19 residues. In germline, CDR1 is MNHEY, CDR2 SMNVEV (reference sequence). CDR3 in amino acids: CASSRDRGLRVGPQETQYF. The CDR3 DNA is TGTGCCAGCAGTCGGGACAGGGGGCTGCGGGTGGGTCCCCAAGAGACCCAGTACTTC.

The rearrangement joins TRBV4-2 to TRBJ1-1; D unclear. This CDR3 is 15 amino acids long. Trimming removed 0 bases from V and 8 bases from J, with 16 bases in between. CDR1 and CDR2 (germline): LGHNA, YNFKEQ. The CDR3 loop is CASSQDLSAQAEAFF. CDR3 coding DNA: TGTGCCAGCAGCCAAGATCTGTCGGCCCAGGCAGAAGCTTTCTTT.

This clonotype was detected many times. V and J are TRBV12-3 or TRBV12-4 and TRBJ2-6; no firm D call. This CDR3 contains 15 residues. V dropped 2 bases and J dropped 1 base, with 6 bases sitting between them. In DNA form, the CDR3 reads TGTGCCAGCAGTTTAAGTGGATCTGGGGCCAACGTCCTGACTTTC. Translating it yields CASSLSGSGANVLTF.

The V and J genes are TRBV13 and TRBJ2-7; either TRBD1 or TRBD2 may supply D (7 bases each). V lost 8 bases, J lost 5 bases, and 16 bases lay in between. This CDR3 has 13 amino acids. CDR1 PRHDT and CDR2 FYEKMQ come from the germline V gene (reference sequence). In DNA, the CDR3 is TGTGCCAGCGGACCAGGGGGGGCCGACGAGCAGTACTTC. Amino acids: CASGPGGADEQYF.

This clonotype appeared many times. The rearrangement uses TRBV4-1 and TRBJ1-2; tentative D call: TRBD1 (5 bases). Germline CDR1 and CDR2: MGHRA and YSYEKL. The germline V and J ends were trimmed by 3 bases and 3 bases, with 14 bases remaining between them. This CDR3 contains 15 residues. CDR3 in amino acids: CASSHQQDSDYGYTF. DNA for the CDR3: TGCGCCAGCAGCCATCAACAGGATTCGGACTATGGCTACACCTTC.

This clonotype was counted many times. The V gene is TRBV7-9, the J gene TRBJ1-1; weak D call: TRBD1 (5 bases). Germline loops: CDR1 SEHNR, CDR2 FQNEAQ (reference sequence). CDR3 length: 13 amino acids. Trimming shortened V by 11 bases and J by 5 bases, and 18 bases separated the two germline ends. The chain's CDR3 is CASSGQGETEAFF. CDR3 bases: TGTGCCTCTTCCGGGCAGGGTGAGACTGAAGCTTTCTTT.

This clonotype has a count of ten or more. The chain combines TRBV15 with TRBJ2-1; D is possibly TRBD1 (5 bases). V shed 0 bases and J shed 0 bases, with 12 bases lying between them. Per germline, CDR1 LNHNV and CDR2 YYDKDF (reference sequence). CDR3 length: 17 residues. The CDR3 bases are TGTGCCACCAGCAGAGATCTGACAGATTACTCCTACAATGAGCAGTTCTTC. Encoded protein: CATSRDLTDYSYNEQFF.

In this sample, this clonotype turned up a few times. The gene calls are TRBV14 and TRBJ2-7; 15 positions match TRBD2. With V trimmed by 2 bases and J by 2 bases, 13 bases remained unmatched. Germline lookup yields CDR1 SGHDN and CDR2 FVKESK. The CDR3 is 20 residues long. The CDR3 bases are TGTGCCAGCAGCCAAACCCGATCGGGGACTAGCGGGAGGCCTCCCTACGAGCAGTACTTC. This encodes CASSQTRSGTSGRPPYEQYF.

This rearrangement joins TRBV12-3 or TRBV12-4 to TRBJ1-1, with D possibly being TRBD1 (5 bases). There are 12 residues in the CDR3. V was shortened by 8 bases and J by 5 bases, with 12 bases between the two germline ends. The DNA for the CDR3 is TGTGCCAGCTCGCCAGAGGGGACTGAAGCTTTCTTT. Translation: CASSPEGTEAFF.

V gene TRBV13 combines with J gene TRBJ2-3; the match to TRBD2 covers 12 bases. V lost 4 bases to trimming and J lost 4 bases; unmatched junction nucleotides: 9. Germline assignment: CDR1 PRHDT and CDR2 FYEKMQ (reference sequence). The CDR3 length is 17 residues. This chain's CDR3 is CASSSNRLAGAPDTQYF. The CDR3 DNA reads as TGTGCCAGCAGCTCGAATCGACTAGCGGGAGCCCCAGATACGCAGTATTTT. The complete variable domain, with remaining parts taken from reference TRBV13 and TRBJ2-3, reads AAGVIQSPRHLIKEKRETATLKCYPIPRHDTVYWYQQGPGQDPQFLISFYEKMQSDKGSIPDRFSAQQFSDYHSELNMSSLELGDSALYFCASSSNRLAGAPDTQYFGPGTRLTVL.

Many counts were recorded for this clonotype. The chain employs TRBV12-3 or TRBV12-4 and TRBJ1-5; the D gene is possibly TRBD1 (6 bases). There are 16 residues in the CDR3. Trimming took 5 bases from V and 4 from J, leaving 18 bases between them. For the CDR3, the DNA is TGTGCCAGCAGTGACGGACAGCCTCTGGGTAATCAGCCCCAGCATTTT. Its translation: CASSDGQPLGNQPQHF.

This clonotype has at least ten counts. The CDR3 DNA follows: TGTGCCAGCAGCCGGGACAGGGTCGAGCAGTACTTC. Translating gives CASSRDRVEQYF. The chain employs TRBV27 and TRBJ2-7; TRBD1 aligns across 9 bases. Unmatched junction bases numbered 3, after V lost 6 bases and J lost 6 bases. CDR1 and CDR2 (germline): MNHEY, SMNVEV (reference sequence). This CDR3 has 12 residues.

In its sample, this clonotype was seen a few times. The J gene is TRBJ2-3, the V gene TRBV6-6, with 8 bases lining up with TRBD2. Trimming cost V 2 bases and J 1 base; bases outside gene matches: 2. Germline V gene lookup returns CDR1 MNHNY and CDR2 SVGAGI (reference sequence). The CDR3 length is 15 residues. The CDR3 region has the DNA TGTGCCAGCAGTTACCCGACTAGCGGCACAGATACGCAGTATTTT. It translates to CASSYPTSGTDTQYF.

At least ten counts were recorded for this clonotype. The rearrangement joins TRBV28 to TRBJ1-2; 7 bases are shared with TRBD1. CDR3 length: 16 residues. With V trimmed by 5 bases and J by 4 bases, 13 bases remained unmatched. CDR1 and CDR2 (germline): MDHEN, SYDVKM. CDR3 region: CASSMRQGPIGYGYTF. The CDR3 DNA is TGTGCCAGCAGTATGCGACAGGGTCCCATTGGCTATGGCTACACCTTC.